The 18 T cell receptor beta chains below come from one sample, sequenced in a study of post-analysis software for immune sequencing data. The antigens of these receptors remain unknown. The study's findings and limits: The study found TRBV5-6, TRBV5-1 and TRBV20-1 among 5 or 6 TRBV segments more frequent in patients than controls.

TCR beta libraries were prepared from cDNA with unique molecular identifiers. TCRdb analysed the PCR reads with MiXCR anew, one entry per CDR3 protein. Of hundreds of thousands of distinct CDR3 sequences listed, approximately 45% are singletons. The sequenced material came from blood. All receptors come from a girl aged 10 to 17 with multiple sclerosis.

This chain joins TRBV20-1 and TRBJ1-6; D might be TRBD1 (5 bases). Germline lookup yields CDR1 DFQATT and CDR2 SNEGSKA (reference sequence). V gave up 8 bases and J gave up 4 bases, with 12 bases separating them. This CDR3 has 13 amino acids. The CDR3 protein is CSPGTEYNSPLHF. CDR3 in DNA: TGCAGTCCCGGGACCGAGTATAATTCACCCCTCCACTTT.

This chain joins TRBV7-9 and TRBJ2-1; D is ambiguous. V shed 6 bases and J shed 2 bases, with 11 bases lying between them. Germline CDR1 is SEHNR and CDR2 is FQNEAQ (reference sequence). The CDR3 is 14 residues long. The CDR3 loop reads CASRQRTAYNEQFF. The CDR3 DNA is TGTGCCAGCAGGCAGAGAACTGCCTACAATGAGCAGTTCTTC.

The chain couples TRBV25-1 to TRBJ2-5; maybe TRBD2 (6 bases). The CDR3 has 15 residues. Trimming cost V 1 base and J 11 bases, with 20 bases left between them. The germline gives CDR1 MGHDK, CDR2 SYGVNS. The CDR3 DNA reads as TGTGCCAGCAGTGAATGGGGGGTAGCGAACAATGAGCAGTACTTC. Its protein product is CASSEWGVANNEQYF.

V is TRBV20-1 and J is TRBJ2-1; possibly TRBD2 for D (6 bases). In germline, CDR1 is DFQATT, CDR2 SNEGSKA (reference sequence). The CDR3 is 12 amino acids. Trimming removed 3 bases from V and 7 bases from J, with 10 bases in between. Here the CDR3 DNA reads TGCAGTGCTAGCGGGGGACCAAATGAGCAGTTCTTC. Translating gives CSASGGPNEQFF.

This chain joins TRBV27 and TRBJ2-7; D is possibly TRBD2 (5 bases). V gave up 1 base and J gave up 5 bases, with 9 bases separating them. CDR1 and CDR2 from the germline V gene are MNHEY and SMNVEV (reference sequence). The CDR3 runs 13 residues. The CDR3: CASSLLSGNEQYF. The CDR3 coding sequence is TGTGCCAGCAGTTTATTATCCGGGAACGAGCAGTACTTC.

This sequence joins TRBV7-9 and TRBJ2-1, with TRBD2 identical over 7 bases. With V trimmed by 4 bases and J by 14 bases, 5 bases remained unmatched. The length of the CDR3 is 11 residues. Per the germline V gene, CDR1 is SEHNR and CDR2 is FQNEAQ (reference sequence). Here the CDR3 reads CASSSGLAEFF. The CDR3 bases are TGTGCCAGCAGCTCCGGCCTAGCGGAGTTCTTC.

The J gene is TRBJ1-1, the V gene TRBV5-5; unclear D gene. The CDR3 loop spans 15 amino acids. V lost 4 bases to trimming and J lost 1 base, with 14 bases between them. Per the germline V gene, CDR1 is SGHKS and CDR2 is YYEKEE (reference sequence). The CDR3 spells CASSDQGPSNTEAFF. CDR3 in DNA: TGTGCCAGCAGCGACCAAGGACCGTCGAACACTGAAGCTTTCTTT. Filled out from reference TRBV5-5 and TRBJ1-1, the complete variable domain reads DAGVTQSPTHLIKTRGQQVTLRCSPISGHKSVSWYQQVLGQGPQFIFQYYEKEERGRGNFPDRFSARQFPNYSSELNVNALLLGDSALYLCASSDQGPSNTEAFFGQGTRLTVV.

The CDR3 region is CASTGSGGGSYEQYF. CDR3 coding DNA: TGTGCCAGCACCGGTAGCGGGGGGGGATCCTACGAGCAGTACTTC. The chain has TRBV28 and TRBJ2-7; 11 bases fit TRBD2. Losses at the gene ends were 7 bases for V and 1 base for J; bases not matched to a gene: 6. The CDR3 has 15 residues. CDR1 MDHEN and CDR2 SYDVKM come from the germline V gene.

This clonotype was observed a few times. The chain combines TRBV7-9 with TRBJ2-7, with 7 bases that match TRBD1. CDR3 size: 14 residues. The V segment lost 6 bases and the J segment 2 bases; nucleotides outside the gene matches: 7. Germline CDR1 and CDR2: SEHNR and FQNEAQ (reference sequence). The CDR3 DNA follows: TGTGCCAGCAGTTCCGGGACAGCAGCCTACGAGCAGTACTTC. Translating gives CASSSGTAAYEQYF. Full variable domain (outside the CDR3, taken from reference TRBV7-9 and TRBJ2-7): DTGVSQNPRHKITKRGQNVTFRCDPISEHNRLYWYRQTLGQGPEFLTYFQNEAQLEKSRLLSDRFSAERPKGSFSTLEIQRTEQGDSAMYLCASSSGTAAYEQYFGPGTRLTVT.

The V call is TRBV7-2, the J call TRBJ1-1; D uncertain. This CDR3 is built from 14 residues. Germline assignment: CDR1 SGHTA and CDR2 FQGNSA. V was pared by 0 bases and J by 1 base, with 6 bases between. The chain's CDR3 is CASSLAWGNTEAFF. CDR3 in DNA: TGTGCCAGCAGCTTAGCGTGGGGGAACACTGAAGCTTTCTTT. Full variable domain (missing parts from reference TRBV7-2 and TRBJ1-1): GAGVSQSPSNKVTEKGKDVELRCDPISGHTALYWYRQSLGQGLEFLIYFQGNSAPDKSGLPSDRFSAERTGGSVSTLTIQRTQQEDSAVYLCASSLAWGNTEAFFGQGTRLTVV.

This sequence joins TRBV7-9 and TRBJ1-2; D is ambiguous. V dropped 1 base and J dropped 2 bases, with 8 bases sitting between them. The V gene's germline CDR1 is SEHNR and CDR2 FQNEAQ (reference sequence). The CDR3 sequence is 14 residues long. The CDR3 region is CASSLVGLNYGYTF. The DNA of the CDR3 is TGTGCCAGCAGCTTAGTGGGCTTGAACTATGGCTACACCTTC.

DNA for the CDR3: TGTGCCAGCAGTTTCCGGCGGGGCGCGAGTTGGGCTGGCTACACCTTC. Translated: CASSFRRGASWAGYTF. The V gene is TRBV28, the J gene TRBJ1-2; tentatively, D is TRBD1 (5 bases). V was cut by 3 bases and J by 7 bases, with 21 bases left in between. The germline gives CDR1 MDHEN, CDR2 SYDVKM. The CDR3 is made up of 16 amino acids.

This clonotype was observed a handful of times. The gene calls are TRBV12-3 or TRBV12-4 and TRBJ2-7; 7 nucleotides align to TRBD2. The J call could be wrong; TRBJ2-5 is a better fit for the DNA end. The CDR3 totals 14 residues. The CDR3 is CASSLGLGSETQYF. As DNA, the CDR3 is TGTGCCAGCAGTCTTGGACTAGGCTCGGAGACCCAGTACTTC.

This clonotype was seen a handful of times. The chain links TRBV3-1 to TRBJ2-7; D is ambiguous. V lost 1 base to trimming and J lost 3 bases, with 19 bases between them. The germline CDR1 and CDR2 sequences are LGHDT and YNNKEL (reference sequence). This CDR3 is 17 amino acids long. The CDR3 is CASSQAPSPIRGYEQYF. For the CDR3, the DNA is TGTGCCAGCAGCCAAGCCCCTTCCCCCATAAGAGGCTACGAGCAGTACTTC.

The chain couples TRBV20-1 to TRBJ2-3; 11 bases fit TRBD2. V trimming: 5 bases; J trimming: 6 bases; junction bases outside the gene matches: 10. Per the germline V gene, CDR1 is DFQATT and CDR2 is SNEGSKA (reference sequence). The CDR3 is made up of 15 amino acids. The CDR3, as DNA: TGCAGTGCTGAAGGGACTAGCGGATCCGGGGATACGCAGTATTTT. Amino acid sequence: CSAEGTSGSGDTQYF.

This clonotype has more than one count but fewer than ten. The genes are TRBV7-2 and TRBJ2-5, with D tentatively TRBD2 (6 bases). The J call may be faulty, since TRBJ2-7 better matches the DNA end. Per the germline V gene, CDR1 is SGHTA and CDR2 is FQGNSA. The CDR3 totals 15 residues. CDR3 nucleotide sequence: TGTGCCAGCAGCTTCCTAGGCGGGATACCTTACGAGCAGTACTTC. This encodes CASSFLGGIPYEQYF.

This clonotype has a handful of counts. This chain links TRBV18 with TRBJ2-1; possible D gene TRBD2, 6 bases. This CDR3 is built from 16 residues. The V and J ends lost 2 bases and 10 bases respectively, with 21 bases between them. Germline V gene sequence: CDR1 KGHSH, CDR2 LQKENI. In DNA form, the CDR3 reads TGTGCCAGCTCACCAGTGGGACGGGAGTTCTCGGAGGAGCAGTTCTTC. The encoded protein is CASSPVGREFSEEQFF.

CDR3 nucleotide sequence: TGTGCCACCCGGAGCTCCGGGAGAACAGATACGCAGTATTTT. Residues: CATRSSGRTDTQYF. The V and J genes are TRBV27 and TRBJ2-3, with D possibly matching TRBD2 (6 bases). V lost 10 bases and J 3 bases, leaving 17 bases between the germline ends. The CDR3 has 14 amino acids. CDR1 and CDR2 (germline): MNHEY, SMNVEV (reference sequence).